This TCR beta chain was sequenced during a study of T cell clones after liver transplantation. Study context: TCRbeta sequencing after a pre-transplant mixed lymphocyte reaction identified graft-donor-reactive clones, later tracked in post-transplant blood.

Method: immunoSEQ multiplex PCR; TCRdb's copy keeps in-frame clones and lacks some. The sample shows 55,000 to 80,000 clones, more than 75% of them seen only once. Germline CDR1 and CDR2: MNHNS and SASEGT. The CDR3 has 15 residues. With 7 bases clipped from V and 4 bases from J, the junction kept 11 bases outside the gene matches. This sequence was found in a human donor who received a liver transplant. J is TRBJ2-5 and V is TRBV6-1; TRBD1 agrees at 8 bases. The sample consisted of CD4+ T cells from blood, taken before liver transplant. The CDR3 DNA is TGTGCCAGCACGAGTACAGGGGGGCGTTTAGAGACCCAGTACTTC. Residues: CASTSTGGRLETQYF.